The 30 T cell receptor beta chains presented below share a single source sample, sequenced in a study of shared T cell receptors in the human thymus. Here immunoSEQ multiplex PCR was the method, and the copy in TCRdb shows in-frame clones only, minus some. The profile shows about 380,000 clones, 85% to 95% of them singletons. The sample comprised thymocytes. These receptor sequences come from a human donor.

This chain connects TRBV6-6 to TRBJ2-1, with unresolved D. Germline CDR1 reads MNHNY; CDR2 reads SVGAGI (reference sequence). The CDR3 contains 12 residues. V gave up 6 bases and J gave up 9 bases, with 12 bases separating them. CDR3 nucleotides: TGTGCCAGCAGCCCCAGTTACCCTGAGCAGTTCTTC. Translated, it gives CASSPSYPEQFF.

The V gene is TRBV15, the J gene TRBJ2-6; unclear D gene. V lost 2 bases, J lost 0 bases, and 11 bases lay in between. CDR1 is LNHNV, CDR2 YYDKDF, per germline (reference sequence). The CDR3 sequence is 17 residues long. CDR3 region: CATSRIGSFSGANVLTF. In DNA, the CDR3 is TGTGCCACCAGCAGAATAGGCAGTTTCTCTGGGGCCAACGTCCTGACTTTC.

This clone was counted only a few times. V gene TRBV9 combines with J gene TRBJ1-1; the D is unclear. CDR3 size: 13 residues. Germline values: CDR1 SGDLS, CDR2 YYNGEE. The V end was cut by 3 bases, the J end by 5 bases, with 11 bases between. The CDR3 sequence: CASSEGGWTEAFF. Here the CDR3 DNA reads TGTGCCAGCAGCGAGGGAGGGTGGACTGAAGCTTTCTTT.

This chain joins TRBV7-2 and TRBJ2-3; D unresolved. Trimming removed 2 bases at V and 2 bases at J, with 17 bases between. Germline CDR1 reads SGHTA; CDR2 reads FQGNSA. The CDR3 spans 17 residues. For the CDR3, the DNA is TGTGCCAGCAGCTTAAGGTCTTCCTTGACCCACACAGATACGCAGTATTTT. Protein: CASSLRSSLTHTDTQYF.

The chain uses TRBV11-1 and TRBJ2-1; possibly TRBD2 for D (6 bases). CDR1 and CDR2 from the germline V gene are SGHAT and FQDESV (reference sequence). Between the trimmed V and J ends, which lost 1 base and 8 bases, there was a span of 18 bases. There are 16 residues in the CDR3. CDR3 DNA sequence: TGTGCCAGCAGCTTAGGGAGGGTGGATTTCGGGGATGAGCAGTTCTTC. As protein: CASSLGRVDFGDEQFF. The complete variable domain, with remaining parts taken from reference TRBV11-1 and TRBJ2-1, reads EAEVAQSPRYKITEKSQAVAFWCDPISGHATLYWYRQILGQGPELLVQFQDESVVDDSQLPKDRFSAERLKGVDSTLKIQPAELGDSAMYLCASSLGRVDFGDEQFFGPGTRLTVL.

The CDR3 DNA reads TGTGCCAGCAGTTTATCGCGGCTAGCAGGGTACGAGCAGTACTTC. Translated: CASSLSRLAGYEQYF. The V call is TRBV27, the J call TRBJ2-7; D could derive from TRBD1 or TRBD2 (5 bases each). V lost 0 bases and J lost 4, with 13 bases in between. This CDR3 comprises 15 residues. The germline V gene has CDR1 MNHEY and CDR2 SMNVEV (reference sequence).

This chain connects TRBV15 to TRBJ2-1; D call uncertain. The CDR3 sequence is 17 residues long. Trimming took 0 bases from V and 5 from J, leaving 17 bases between them. Germline V lookup: CDR1 LNHNV, CDR2 YYDKDF (reference sequence). This CDR3 is CATSRDLKERNNNEQFF. CDR3 DNA: TGTGCCACCAGCAGAGATCTGAAGGAAAGAAACAACAATGAGCAGTTCTTC.

V and J are TRBV28 and TRBJ1-5, with 7 bases aligning to TRBD1. This CDR3 comprises 15 residues. Unmatched junction bases numbered 5, after V lost 3 bases and J lost 3 bases. Germline V gene sequence: CDR1 MDHEN, CDR2 SYDVKM. CDR3 sequence: CASSFDRASNQPQHF. CDR3 DNA sequence: TGTGCCAGCAGTTTCGACAGGGCGTCCAATCAGCCCCAGCATTTT.

V is TRBV14 and J is TRBJ1-5; D possibly corresponds to TRBD1 (5 bases). Germline assignment: CDR1 SGHDN and CDR2 FVKESK. Trimming left V 8 bases short and J 0 bases short, with 14 bases between. This CDR3 is built from 15 residues. For the CDR3, the DNA is TGTGCCAGCTCCCCGGGGCCTTATAGCAATCAGCCCCAGCATTTT. This translates into CASSPGPYSNQPQHF.

V is TRBV27 and J is TRBJ2-3; D uncertain. The CDR3 runs 12 residues. V was clipped by 5 bases and J by 4 bases, with 7 bases between them. Germline V gene sequence: CDR1 MNHEY, CDR2 SMNVEV (reference sequence). CDR3 amino acids: CASSLPSDTQYF. The DNA of the CDR3 is TGTGCCAGCAGTCTCCCCTCAGATACGCAGTATTTT.

This chain uses TRBV2 with TRBJ2-7; 10 nucleotides match TRBD2. CDR3 length equals 12 residues. Trimming cost V 11 bases and J 7 bases; bases outside gene matches: 8. The germline CDR1 and CDR2 sequences are SNHLY and FYNNEI. Here the CDR3 reads CASLAGVEEQYF. The CDR3 nucleotides read TGTGCCTCGCTAGCGGGAGTCGAGGAGCAGTACTTC.

This rearrangement joins TRBV28 to TRBJ2-5, with D uncertain. The CDR3 totals 15 residues. Trimming shortened V by 4 bases and J by 5 bases, and 17 bases separated the two germline ends. CDR1 and CDR2 (germline): MDHEN, SYDVKM. CDR3 sequence reads: CASSSPSGRSETQYF. In DNA form, the CDR3 reads TGTGCCAGCAGTTCCCCCTCGGGCAGGTCCGAGACCCAGTACTTC.

The chain carries TRBV15 and TRBJ2-5, with TRBD1 matching 9 bases. V was pared by 5 bases and J by 5 bases, with 12 bases of the junction left unmatched. The CDR3 has 16 residues. Per germline, CDR1 LNHNV and CDR2 YYDKDF (reference sequence). CDR3 in DNA: TGTGCCACCAGCGGATGGTACAGGGGGCGTACGGAGACCCAGTACTTC. Translated: CATSGWYRGRTETQYF. Variable domain in full (rest from reference TRBV15 and TRBJ2-5): DAMVIQNPRYQVTQFGKPVTLSCSQTLNHNVMYWYQQKSSQAPKLLFHYYDKDFNNEADTPDNFQSRRPNTSFCFLDIRSPGLGDTAMYLCATSGWYRGRTETQYFGPGTRLLVL.

This chain uses TRBV5-1 with TRBJ2-1; the match to TRBD2 covers 10 bases. V trimming: 0 bases; J trimming: 2 bases; junction bases outside the gene matches: 11. Germline loops: CDR1 SGHRS, CDR2 YFSETQ. CDR3 length: 19 residues. The CDR3 region has the DNA TGCGCCAGCAGCTTGGACGACCTAGCGGGAGAGGGGACCTACAATGAGCAGTTCTTC. Encoded protein: CASSLDDLAGEGTYNEQFF.

This rearrangement joins TRBV6-5 to TRBJ2-5, with D perhaps TRBD1 (5 bases). V gave up 11 bases and J gave up 5 bases, with 15 bases separating them. CDR1 MNHEY and CDR2 SVGAGI come from the germline V gene. CDR3 length equals 12 residues. The CDR3 nucleotides read TGTGCCTCCAAGGGGCGTATTGAGACCCAGTACTTC. It yields the protein CASKGRIETQYF.

This clone occurred once. V and J are TRBV5-1 and TRBJ1-3; TRBD1 aligns across 7 bases. Trimming took 5 bases from V and 5 from J; bases not matched to a gene: 7. The CDR3 runs to 14 residues. Germline V gives CDR1 SGHRS, CDR2 YFSETQ. This chain's CDR3 is CASREGAQRNTIYF. Written as DNA, the CDR3 is TGCGCCAGCAGAGAGGGGGCGCAGAGAAACACCATATATTTT.

The chain combines TRBV28 with TRBJ2-4, with 8 bases matching TRBD2. Unmatched junction bases numbered 4, after V lost 5 bases and J lost 13 bases. Germline V gives CDR1 MDHEN, CDR2 SYDVKM. This CDR3 has 11 residues. The CDR3 is CASSTREVQYF. The CDR3 region has the DNA TGTGCCAGCAGTACGCGGGAGGTACAGTACTTC.

The CDR3 region is CASRPKCPGTLNTEAFF. The CDR3 coding sequence is TGTGCCAGCAGACCTAAGTGCCCAGGGACCTTAAACACTGAAGCTTTCTTT. The V gene is TRBV25-1, the J gene TRBJ1-1; possible D gene TRBD1, 5 bases. The CDR3 totals 17 residues. From germline, CDR1 is MGHDK and CDR2 SYGVNS. V dropped 6 bases and J dropped 2 bases, with 22 bases sitting between them.

The CDR3 bases are TGTGCCAGCAGTCTTATTTACAGGGGGCTTGCAACTAATGAAAAACTGTTTTTT. This translates into CASSLIYRGLATNEKLFF. The chain uses TRBV28 and TRBJ1-4; TRBD1 matches at 9 bases. V lost 5 bases, J lost 0 bases, and 10 bases stayed unmatched. This CDR3 has 18 amino acids. The germline V gene has CDR1 MDHEN and CDR2 SYDVKM. Full variable domain (missing parts from reference TRBV28 and TRBJ1-4): DVKVTQSSRYLVKRTGEKVFLECVQDMDHENMFWYRQDPGLGLRLIYFSYDVKMKEKGDIPEGYSVSREKKERFSLILESASTNQTSMYLCASSLIYRGLATNEKLFFGSGTQLSVL.

V and J are TRBV5-6 and TRBJ2-7; 8 nucleotides line up with TRBD2. The germline V gene encodes CDR1 SGHDT and CDR2 YYEEEE. The V segment lost 6 bases and the J segment 2 bases; nucleotides outside the gene matches: 10. The CDR3 covers 15 residues. The CDR3 loop reads CASTPPGTRPYEQYF. CDR3 DNA: TGTGCCAGCACCCCCCCCGGGACTAGGCCCTACGAGCAGTACTTC.

This chain links TRBV19 with TRBJ2-7, with D perhaps assigned TRBD1 or TRBD2 (5 bases each). V was cut by 5 bases and J by 2 bases, with 13 bases left in between. Germline values: CDR1 LNHDA, CDR2 SQIVND (reference sequence). The CDR3 runs 14 residues. The CDR3 loop is CASSPLGVAYEQYF. The CDR3 DNA sequence: TGTGCCAGTAGTCCCCTGGGGGTTGCCTACGAGCAGTACTTC.

This chain connects TRBV11-3 to TRBJ2-1; possibly TRBD2 for D (7 bases). Germline V CDR1 and CDR2: SGHNT, YENEEA. This CDR3 has 15 residues. Trimming removed 5 bases from V and 3 bases from J, with 14 bases in between. The CDR3 DNA reads as TGTGCCAGCAGCGATCGGGGGGACAACTACAATGAGCAGTTCTTC. Translating gives CASSDRGDNYNEQFF.

There are a few counts of this clone. The genes are TRBV6-5 and TRBJ1-2; no clear D gene. This CDR3 is built from 15 residues. Trimming pared 7 bases from V and 4 bases from J, leaving 19 bases between. The germline CDR1 and CDR2 sequences are MNHEY and SVGAGI. The CDR3 DNA reads TGTGCCAGCACCACTCTCGGCAGGCCGCCCTATGGCTACACCTTC. As protein: CASTTLGRPPYGYTF.

This chain uses TRBV7-2 with TRBJ2-1, with D perhaps matching TRBD2 (5 bases). This CDR3 is built from 12 residues. Germline CDR1 SGHTA, CDR2 FQGNSA. The V end lost 5 bases, the J end lost 3 bases, and 5 bases lay between the germline ends. DNA of the CDR3: TGTGCCAGCAGCGGGAGCTACAATGAGCAGTTCTTC. Translation gives CASSGSYNEQFF.

The genes are TRBV25-1 and TRBJ2-7; D remains unclear. Germline CDR1 reads MGHDK; CDR2 reads SYGVNS. The CDR3 sequence is 13 residues long. V lost 4 bases and J 0 bases, leaving 7 bases between the germline ends. The CDR3 sequence is CASSVGFSYEQYF. Written as DNA, the CDR3 is TGTGCCAGCAGTGTAGGCTTCTCCTACGAGCAGTACTTC.

The chain's CDR3 is CASSHVRPKPTALGEQYF. The CDR3 nucleotides read TGTGCCAGCAGCCACGTAAGGCCCAAACCGACAGCCCTAGGGGAGCAGTACTTC. The V gene is TRBV5-4, the J gene TRBJ2-7; perhaps TRBD1 as D (5 bases). The CDR3 consists of 18 residues. The germline gives CDR1 SGHNT, CDR2 YYREEE (reference sequence). Trimming removed 4 bases at V and 7 bases at J, with 30 bases between.

The V call is TRBV28, the J call TRBJ1-5; 7 positions match TRBD1. The CDR3 contains 16 residues. J lost 7 bases, V lost 4 bases, and 13 bases had no gene match. Germline CDR1 and CDR2: MDHEN and SYDVKM. CDR3 bases: TGTGCCAGCAGTTCAACAGACAGGGAATTGCTGCAGCCCCAGCATTTT. Protein product: CASSSTDRELLQPQHF. Drawing the rest from reference TRBV28 and TRBJ1-5, the complete variable domain is DVKVTQSSRYLVKRTGEKVFLECVQDMDHENMFWYRQDPGLGLRLIYFSYDVKMKEKGDIPEGYSVSREKKERFSLILESASTNQTSMYLCASSSTDRELLQPQHFGDGTRLSIL.

The chain uses TRBV15 and TRBJ2-1, with 8 bases identical to TRBD2. Trimming cost V 3 bases and J 6 bases; bases outside gene matches: 13. The CDR3 extends over 17 amino acids. Germline V lookup: CDR1 LNHNV, CDR2 YYDKDF (reference sequence). The CDR3 region has the DNA TGTGCCACCAGCAGGGGACTAGAAAACCCTTCATCCAATGAGCAGTTCTTC. Translating it yields CATSRGLENPSSNEQFF. Drawing the rest from reference TRBV15 and TRBJ2-1, the complete variable domain is DAMVIQNPRYQVTQFGKPVTLSCSQTLNHNVMYWYQQKSSQAPKLLFHYYDKDFNNEADTPDNFQSRRPNTSFCFLDIRSPGLGDTAMYLCATSRGLENPSSNEQFFGPGTRLTVL.

The CDR3 loop is CASSETAGIPKNIQYF. The CDR3 bases are TGTGCCAGCAGCGAGACAGCGGGAATCCCCAAAAACATTCAGTACTTC. The chain combines TRBV7-9 with TRBJ2-4, with TRBD2 matching over 7 bases. This CDR3 contains 16 residues. The germline gives CDR1 SEHNR, CDR2 FQNEAQ (reference sequence). The V gene end was trimmed by 5 bases and the J gene end by 2 bases; junction bases not matched to a gene: 9.

The chain combines TRBV7-2 with TRBJ2-7; D gene uncertain. The V gene lost 4 bases and the J gene lost 5 bases, with 18 bases spanning the gap. The germline V gene encodes CDR1 SGHTA and CDR2 FQGNSA. This CDR3 is 15 amino acids long. CDR3 DNA sequence: TGTGCCAGCAGCTCGCCGAGAGTCGAGACGAACGAGCAGTACTTC. It yields the protein CASSSPRVETNEQYF.